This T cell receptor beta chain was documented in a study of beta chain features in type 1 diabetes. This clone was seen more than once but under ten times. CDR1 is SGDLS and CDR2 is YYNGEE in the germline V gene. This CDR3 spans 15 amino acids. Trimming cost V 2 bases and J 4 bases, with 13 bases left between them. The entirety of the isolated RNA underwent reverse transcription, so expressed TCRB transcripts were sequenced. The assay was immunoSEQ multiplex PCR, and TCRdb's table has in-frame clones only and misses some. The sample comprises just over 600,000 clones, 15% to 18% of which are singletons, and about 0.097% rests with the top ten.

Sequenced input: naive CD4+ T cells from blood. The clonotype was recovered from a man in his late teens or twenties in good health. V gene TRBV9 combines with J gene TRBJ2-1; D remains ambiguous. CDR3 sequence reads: CASSVRHTEYNEQFF. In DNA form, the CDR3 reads TGTGCCAGCAGCGTGCGACACACCGAGTACAATGAGCAGTTCTTC.